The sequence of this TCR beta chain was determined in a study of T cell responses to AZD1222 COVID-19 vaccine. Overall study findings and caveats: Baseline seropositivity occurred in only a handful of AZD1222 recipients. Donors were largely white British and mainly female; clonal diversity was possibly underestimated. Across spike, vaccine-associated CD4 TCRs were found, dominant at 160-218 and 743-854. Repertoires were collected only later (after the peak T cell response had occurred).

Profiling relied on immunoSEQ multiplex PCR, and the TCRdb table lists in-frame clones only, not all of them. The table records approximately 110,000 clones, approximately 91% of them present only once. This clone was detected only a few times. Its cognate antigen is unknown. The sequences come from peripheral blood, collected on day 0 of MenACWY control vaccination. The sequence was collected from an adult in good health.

The CDR3 nucleotides read TGTGCCAGCAGAGAAGACAGGGGCTTGGGTAGCAATCAGCCCCAGCATTTT. Protein: CASREDRGLGSNQPQHF. The J gene is TRBJ1-5, the V gene TRBV28; 8 bases align to TRBD1. This CDR3 is built from 17 residues. From germline, CDR1 is MDHEN and CDR2 SYDVKM. Losses at the gene ends were 6 bases for V and 0 bases for J; bases not matched to a gene: 10.